These T cell receptor beta chains were read from a single sample in a study of identical twins. MiXCR, run by TCRdb on the 5' RACE reads, gives a single entry per CDR3 protein. The sample lists 1.5 million to 2 million distinct CDR3 sequences, less than 40% occurring once. What was sequenced was cord blood. The receptors were sampled from a newborn girl in good health. Each CDR3 is given with its conserved first and last residue. The order of the fields is V gene, J gene, clone size, D gene, CDR3 DNA, CDR3 protein. The D gene is left open where the match is weak. Rows may omit the clone size; those that give it use once, few, many or a size class.

v_call: TRBV28; j_call: TRBJ1-2; clone_size: NA; d_call: TRBD1; cdr3_nt: TGTGCCAGCAGTCTATACACGGACAGGGCAAACTATGGCTACACCTTC; cdr3_aa: CASSLYTDRANYGYTF
v_call: TRBV27; j_call: TRBJ1-1; clone_size: NA; d_call: NA; cdr3_nt: TGTGCCAGCAGTCCTATCCAGAACACTGAAGCTTTCTTT; cdr3_aa: CASSPIQNTEAFF
v_call: TRBV27; j_call: TRBJ2-3; clone_size: few; d_call: NA; cdr3_nt: TGTGCCAGCGTTAGGGGGAGTCCAGATACGCAGTATTTT; cdr3_aa: CASVRGSPDTQYF
v_call: TRBV24-1; j_call: TRBJ2-7; clone_size: NA; d_call: TRBD2; cdr3_nt: TGTGCCACCAGTGATTTGGGGACTAGCGGGGGTCCCTACGAGCAGTACTTC; cdr3_aa: CATSDLGTSGGPYEQYF
v_call: TRBV7-2; j_call: TRBJ2-2; clone_size: NA; d_call: TRBD2; cdr3_nt: TGTGCCAGCAGCTTAGACGAGGGCCTCCTAGCGGCCGGGGAGCTGTTTTTT; cdr3_aa: CASSLDEGLLAAGELFF
v_call: TRBV5-1; j_call: TRBJ2-3; clone_size: NA; d_call: TRBD1; cdr3_nt: TGCGCCAGCAGCTTGTCGGGACAGGGGGCCCCAGATACGCAGTATTTT; cdr3_aa: CASSLSGQGAPDTQYF
v_call: TRBV28; j_call: TRBJ2-5; clone_size: few; d_call: NA; cdr3_nt: TGTGCCAGCAGACTACAGGGAGAAGAGACCCAGTACTTC; cdr3_aa: CASRLQGEETQYF
v_call: TRBV10-3; j_call: TRBJ1-1; clone_size: NA; d_call: TRBD1; cdr3_nt: TGTGCCATCAGTGAGAGCAGTGACAGGGGTTTCATGAACACTGAAGCTTTCTTT; cdr3_aa: CAISESSDRGFMNTEAFF
v_call: TRBV12-3/TRBV12-4; j_call: TRBJ2-7; clone_size: NA; d_call: NA; cdr3_nt: TGTGCCAGCAAGATTAGCGGAAGCTCCTACGAGCAGTACTTC; cdr3_aa: CASKISGSSYEQYF
v_call: TRBV12-3/TRBV12-4; j_call: TRBJ2-7; clone_size: NA; d_call: TRBD2; cdr3_nt: TGTGCCGCCGGGACTAGCTACTACGAGCAGTACTTC; cdr3_aa: CAAGTSYYEQYF
v_call: TRBV29-1; j_call: TRBJ2-7; clone_size: many; d_call: NA; cdr3_nt: TGCAGCGTTGGGGGAGGATCCTCCTACGAGCAGTACTTC; cdr3_aa: CSVGGGSSYEQYF
v_call: TRBV5-4; j_call: TRBJ2-1; clone_size: NA; d_call: NA; cdr3_nt: TGTGCCAGCAGCTTGAGTAGGGGGGGAAACAATGAGCAGTTCTTC; cdr3_aa: CASSLSRGGNNEQFF
v_call: TRBV20-1; j_call: TRBJ1-4; clone_size: once; d_call: TRBD1; cdr3_nt: TGCAGTGCTAGAAGACAGGGAGGTGAAAAACTGTTTTTT; cdr3_aa: CSARRQGGEKLFF
v_call: TRBV20-1; j_call: TRBJ1-1; clone_size: NA; d_call: NA; cdr3_nt: TGCAGTGCTAGAGAAGGGTTTAACACTGAAGCTTTCTTT; cdr3_aa: CSAREGFNTEAFF
v_call: TRBV11-2; j_call: TRBJ1-2; clone_size: few; d_call: NA; cdr3_nt: TGTGCCAGCAGCTCAATGACAGGCTTTTGGGGCTACACCTTC; cdr3_aa: CASSSMTGFWGYTF
v_call: TRBV2; j_call: TRBJ1-1; clone_size: NA; d_call: NA; cdr3_nt: TGTGCCAGCAGTTTTAGGAGGGTGAACACTGAAGCTTTCTTT; cdr3_aa: CASSFRRVNTEAFF
v_call: TRBV14; j_call: TRBJ2-1; clone_size: many; d_call: TRBD2; cdr3_nt: TGTGCCAGCAGCCAAGGGCGGGGGAGCTCCTACAATGAGCAGTTCTTC; cdr3_aa: CASSQGRGSSYNEQFF
v_call: TRBV28; j_call: TRBJ1-2; clone_size: NA; d_call: NA; cdr3_nt: TGTGCCAGCAGTTTATACGGATCGTGGGTCGGGTCGAAAAACTATGGCTACACCTTC; cdr3_aa: CASSLYGSWVGSKNYGYTF
v_call: TRBV29-1; j_call: TRBJ2-7; clone_size: many; d_call: TRBD2; cdr3_nt: TGCAGCGTTGCCAAGACTAGCGGGAGATCCTACGAGCAGTACTTC; cdr3_aa: CSVAKTSGRSYEQYF
v_call: TRBV11-2; j_call: TRBJ2-7; clone_size: NA; d_call: TRBD2; cdr3_nt: TGTGCCAGCAGGTATTATCCCCTAGCGGGAGCGGCTGACGAGCAGTACTTC; cdr3_aa: CASRYYPLAGAADEQYF
v_call: TRBV4-2; j_call: TRBJ2-3; clone_size: many; d_call: TRBD2; cdr3_nt: TGTGCCAGCAGCCCCTTAGCGGGAGGTGGCACAGATACGCAGTATTTT; cdr3_aa: CASSPLAGGGTDTQYF
v_call: TRBV3-1; j_call: TRBJ2-2; clone_size: NA; d_call: TRBD2; cdr3_nt: TGTGCCAGCAGCCAGGGGACTAGCGGATGGATAAGAACCGGGGAGCTGTTTTTT; cdr3_aa: CASSQGTSGWIRTGELFF